The 21 T cell receptor beta chains in this list originate from one sample, sequenced in a study of T cells in Graves' hyperthyroidism and ophthalmopathy. Amplification targeted TCR beta CDR3 regions from RNA transcripts. The HTBI primer set served for first-round RT-PCR of the TCR CDR3. One entry per CDR3 protein, called by TCRdb with MiXCR from the multiplex PCR reads. This table holds about 500,000 distinct CDR3 sequences, over 35% found once. Sequencing was done on a sample of peripheral blood or thyroid tissue (not recorded which). These receptors were obtained from an adult woman with Graves' disease, either hyperthyroidism or ophthalmopathy (not recorded which).

The rearrangement joins TRBV15 to TRBJ2-5; D is tentatively TRBD1 or TRBD2 (5 bases each). The V gene lost 5 bases and the J gene lost 5 bases, with 6 bases spanning the gap. CDR1 and CDR2 from the germline V gene are LNHNV and YYDKDF (reference sequence). The CDR3 extends over 11 amino acids. CDR3 sequence (DNA): TGTGCCACCAGCGGGGGTGAGACCCAGTACTTC. Protein: CATSGGETQYF.

This clonotype was picked up a small number of times. V usage is TRBV25-1 and J usage is TRBJ1-5; a possible D gene is TRBD1 (5 bases). Germline CDR1 and CDR2: MGHDK and SYGVNS. The CDR3 is made up of 14 amino acids. The V and J ends lost 1 base and 4 bases respectively, with 8 bases between them. CDR3 in amino acids: CASSEWGQNQPQHF. CDR3 nucleotides: TGTGCCAGCAGTGAATGGGGCCAAAATCAGCCCCAGCATTTT.

This clonotype appeared many times. The V and J genes are TRBV5-6 and TRBJ2-7, with 8 bases that match TRBD2. CDR1 and CDR2 (germline): SGHDT, YYEEEE. With V trimmed by 2 bases and J by 3 bases, 4 bases remained unmatched. The CDR3 consists of 14 residues. Written as DNA, the CDR3 is TGTGCCAGCAGCTTACTAGCGGCCCGCTACGAGCAGTACTTC. It specifies CASSLLAARYEQYF.

The gene calls are TRBV20-1 and TRBJ2-7; the match to TRBD2 covers 8 bases. This CDR3 has 13 residues. With V trimmed by 3 bases and J by 5 bases, 6 bases remained unmatched. Germline lookup yields CDR1 DFQATT and CDR2 SNEGSKA (reference sequence). CDR3 DNA: TGCAGTGCTAGGGCGGGAGGTAAAGACGAGCAGTACTTC. It encodes CSARAGGKDEQYF.

The chain carries TRBV4-2 and TRBJ2-5; D may be TRBD1 or TRBD2 (6 bases each). V lost 0 bases and J 4 bases, leaving 12 bases between the germline ends. The CDR3 is 15 amino acids. The germline V gene encodes CDR1 LGHNA and CDR2 YNFKEQ. CDR3 sequence (DNA): TGTGCCAGCAGCCAAGATAGGGGGGCACGAGAGACCCAGTACTTC. Amino acid sequence: CASSQDRGARETQYF.

The rearrangement joins TRBV6-6 to TRBJ2-7; tentative D call: TRBD1 (6 bases). This CDR3 has 13 residues. V was cut by 5 bases and J by 0 bases, with 8 bases left in between. The V gene's germline CDR1 is MNHNY and CDR2 SVGAGI (reference sequence). The CDR3, as DNA: TGTGCCAGCAGTAAGGACAGCTCCTACGAGCAGTACTTC. This sequence encodes CASSKDSSYEQYF.

This clonotype was seen ten or more times. This sequence joins TRBV7-9 and TRBJ1-6, with 8 bases identical to TRBD1. This CDR3 has 14 residues. Trimming removed 4 bases from V and 9 bases from J; junction bases left unmatched: 5. Germline lookup yields CDR1 SEHNR and CDR2 FQNEAQ (reference sequence). The chain's CDR3 is CASSSGQGSSPLHF. CDR3 bases: TGTGCCAGCAGCTCAGGACAGGGCAGTTCACCCCTCCACTTT.

V usage is TRBV7-9 and J usage is TRBJ2-5; 13 bases map to TRBD2. Germline values: CDR1 SEHNR, CDR2 FQNEAQ (reference sequence). V trimming: 4 bases; J trimming: 5 bases; junction bases outside the gene matches: 1. The CDR3 is 14 amino acids. This chain's CDR3 is CASSWTSGSETQYF. CDR3 in DNA: TGTGCCAGCAGCTGGACTAGCGGGAGCGAGACCCAGTACTTC.

This clonotype came up many times. The chain has TRBV5-1 and TRBJ1-1; no definite D call. Looked up from germline, CDR1 is SGHRS and CDR2 is YFSETQ. Between the trimmed V and J ends, which lost 4 bases and 2 bases, there was a span of 12 bases. This CDR3 comprises 14 residues. CDR3 protein: CASSPQISNTEAFF. Here the CDR3 DNA reads TGCGCCAGCAGCCCCCAGATTAGCAACACTGAAGCTTTCTTT. Variable domain in full (rest from reference TRBV5-1 and TRBJ1-1): KAGVTQTPRYLIKTRGQQVTLSCSPISGHRSVSWYQQTPGQGLQFLFEYFSETQRNKGNFPGRFSGRQFSNSRSEMNVSTLELGDSALYLCASSPQISNTEAFFGQGTRLTVV.

This clonotype has ten or more counts. The J gene is TRBJ1-2, the V gene TRBV11-2, with D perhaps TRBD1 (5 bases). The CDR3 loop spans 13 amino acids. Trimming shortened V by 3 bases and J by 5 bases, and 10 bases separated the two germline ends. Germline CDR1 is SGHAT and CDR2 is FQNNGV. The chain's CDR3 is CASSLGPGYGYTF. The CDR3, as DNA: TGTGCCAGCAGCTTGGGACCAGGGTATGGCTACACCTTC.

This clonotype was found a few times. The rearrangement joins TRBV3-1 to TRBJ1-2; D gene unclear. The germline CDR1 and CDR2 sequences are LGHDT and YNNKEL (reference sequence). This CDR3 is 15 amino acids long. With 3 bases removed from V and 7 bases from J, the gap between germline ends came to 18 bases. Here the CDR3 DNA reads TGTGCCAGCAGCCAGGGCTTCGATGGGGTAGCTGGCTACACCTTC. Amino acid sequence: CASSQGFDGVAGYTF.

This clonotype was seen many times. The rearrangement joins TRBV29-1 to TRBJ1-5, with D unresolved. From germline, CDR1 is SQVTM and CDR2 ANQGSEA. The V end was cut by 4 bases, the J end by 4 bases, with 11 bases between. The CDR3 sequence is 13 residues long. The CDR3 region has the DNA TGCAGCGTTGCGGCCGAGGGAAATCAGCCCCAGCATTTT. Its translation is CSVAAEGNQPQHF.

This clonotype appeared a few times. The chain links TRBV5-1 to TRBJ2-7; 8 bases match TRBD2. Germline CDR1 reads SGHRS; CDR2 reads YFSETQ. V was clipped by 3 bases and J by 6 bases; unmatched bases: 8. The CDR3 runs 14 residues. The CDR3 spells CASSSTSGGVEQYF. In DNA, the CDR3 is TGCGCCAGCAGCTCTACTAGCGGAGGGGTCGAGCAGTACTTC.

This chain uses TRBV2 with TRBJ2-6; D unclear. CDR1 and CDR2 from the germline V gene are SNHLY and FYNNEI. The V end lost 7 bases, the J end lost 0 bases, and 4 bases lay between the germline ends. The CDR3 is 13 amino acids. The CDR3 nucleotides are TGTGCCAGCAAGGCCTCTGGGGCCAACGTCCTGACTTTC. It yields the protein CASKASGANVLTF.

This clonotype was detected ten times or more. The chain carries TRBV5-1 and TRBJ2-7; D unclear. Germline values: CDR1 SGHRS, CDR2 YFSETQ. V lost 3 bases, J lost 6 bases, and 13 bases lay in between. The CDR3 totals 13 residues. CDR3 coding DNA: TGCGCCAGCAGCTCTACACCCCTTGGCGAGCAGTACTTC. It is translated as CASSSTPLGEQYF.

Many counts were recorded for this clonotype. The chain has TRBV11-2 and TRBJ2-5, with TRBD1 matching over 8 bases. The CDR3 loop spans 13 amino acids. The germline CDR1 and CDR2 sequences are SGHAT and FQNNGV. V shed 6 bases and J 6 bases; nucleotides not matched to a gene: 6. CDR3 nucleotides: TGTGCCAGCAGTTTGACAGGGGTGCAGACCCAGTACTTC. Translating gives CASSLTGVQTQYF.

V gene TRBV20-1 combines with J gene TRBJ1-6, with a tentative D call TRBD1 (5 bases). CDR1 and CDR2 (germline): DFQATT, SNEGSKA (reference sequence). Trimming took off 1 base at V and 7 bases at J, with 11 bases between the two ends. The CDR3 totals 14 residues. This chain's CDR3 is CSARATRDNSPLHF. Here the CDR3 DNA reads TGCAGTGCTAGAGCCACACGGGACAATTCACCCCTCCACTTT.

V gene TRBV15 combines with J gene TRBJ1-5; no clear D. CDR3 length: 12 residues. The ends were cut back, 6 bases at V and 6 bases at J, with 9 bases in the middle. Germline V CDR1 and CDR2: LNHNV, YYDKDF (reference sequence). The CDR3 DNA sequence: TGTGCCACCAGTTTACCCAGTCAGCCCCAGCATTTT. Encoded protein: CATSLPSQPQHF. The full variable domain, rest sourced from reference TRBV15 and TRBJ1-5, is DAMVIQNPRYQVTQFGKPVTLSCSQTLNHNVMYWYQQKSSQAPKLLFHYYDKDFNNEADTPDNFQSRRPNTSFCFLDIRSPGLGDTAMYLCATSLPSQPQHFGDGTRLSIL.

The chain has TRBV20-1 and TRBJ2-5; D unresolved. The CDR3 runs to 11 residues. The germline CDR1 and CDR2 sequences are DFQATT and SNEGSKA (reference sequence). The CDR3 region is CSHWAQETQYF. CDR3 bases: TGCAGCCATTGGGCCCAAGAGACCCAGTACTTC.

In DNA form, the CDR3 reads TGCAGTGCGCCCCTAGCGGGAGGTAGTACCGGGGAGCTGTTTTTT. Residues: CSAPLAGGSTGELFF. The chain carries TRBV20-1 and TRBJ2-2, with TRBD2 matching over 11 bases. CDR1 and CDR2 (germline): DFQATT, SNEGSKA (reference sequence). V was clipped by 6 bases and J by 5 bases; unmatched bases: 8. There are 15 residues in the CDR3.

The chain recombines TRBV3-1 with TRBJ2-5; 8 bases line up with TRBD1. This CDR3 has 15 residues. Trimming cost V 2 bases and J 7 bases; bases outside gene matches: 9. Per germline, CDR1 LGHDT and CDR2 YNNKEL (reference sequence). The CDR3 region is CASSQTGTGGVTQYF. CDR3 nucleotide sequence: TGTGCCAGCAGCCAAACCGGGACAGGCGGCGTGACCCAGTACTTC.